One and the same sample provided the 20 T cell receptor beta chains below, sequenced in a study of CD8+ T cells in alopecia areata. Reverse transcribed after extraction, RNA yielded cDNA as the sequencing template. Only in-frame clones appear in the TCRdb table, and some are missing; sequencing was by immunoSEQ multiplex PCR. The sample holds 90,000 to 120,000 clones; approximately 60% are singletons and the top ten take 20% to 25%. Sequencing was done on a sample of CD8+ T cells sorted from blood. Every receptor here comes from a human donor in good health.

The chain combines TRBV11-2 with TRBJ2-3; D gene uncertain. The CDR3 consists of 11 residues. CDR1 is SGHAT, CDR2 FQNNGV, per germline. V was pared by 3 bases and J by 5 bases, with 3 bases between. The CDR3 DNA sequence: TGTGCCAGCAGCTTTCTAGATACGCAGTATTTT. It yields the protein CASSFLDTQYF. The full variable domain, its missing parts supplied by reference TRBV11-2 and TRBJ2-3, is EAGVAQSPRYKIIEKRQSVAFWCNPISGHATLYWYQQILGQGPKLLIQFQNNGVVDDSQLPKDRFSAERLKGVDSTLKIQPAKLEDSAVYLCASSFLDTQYFGPGTRLTVL.

The V gene is TRBV13, the J gene TRBJ2-7; D perhaps matches TRBD2 (6 bases). Germline V gene data show CDR1 as PRHDT and CDR2 as FYEKMQ (reference sequence). V was shortened by 6 bases and J by 2 bases, with 17 bases between the two germline ends. This CDR3 has 15 amino acids. The CDR3 sequence is CASSSPEGTPYEQYF. The CDR3 DNA reads TGTGCCAGCAGTTCACCGGAGGGTACCCCCTACGAGCAGTACTTC. Together with reference TRBV13 and TRBJ2-7, the CDR3 gives the full variable domain: AAGVIQSPRHLIKEKRETATLKCYPIPRHDTVYWYQQGPGQDPQFLISFYEKMQSDKGSIPDRFSAQQFSDYHSELNMSSLELGDSALYFCASSSPEGTPYEQYFGPGTRLTVT.

The chain joins TRBV5-6 to TRBJ2-1; possibly TRBD1 for D (6 bases). V was shortened by 3 bases and J by 8 bases, with 12 bases between the two germline ends. The CDR3 length is 13 residues. Germline loops: CDR1 SGHDT, CDR2 YYEEEE. CDR3 in amino acids: CASSSGDPDEQFF. In nucleotides, the CDR3 is TGTGCCAGCAGCTCAGGGGATCCCGATGAGCAGTTCTTC.

This clone was counted only a few times. The chain employs TRBV6-5 and TRBJ1-1; no definite D call. Germline V lookup: CDR1 MNHEY, CDR2 SVGAGI. The CDR3 sequence is 13 residues long. Deletions cut 8 bases from V and 1 base from J, with 11 bases between. CDR3 amino acids: CASRRGSNTEAFF. The DNA of the CDR3 is TGTGCCAGCCGTCGGGGATCGAACACTGAAGCTTTCTTT.

This chain links TRBV28 with TRBJ1-5; no reliable D call. V lost 3 bases, J lost 1 base, and 10 bases lay in between. The CDR3 runs to 15 residues. Germline CDR1 MDHEN, CDR2 SYDVKM. The CDR3 is CASSLILGSNQPQHF. Here the CDR3 DNA reads TGTGCCAGCAGTTTGATACTGGGAAGCAATCAGCCCCAGCATTTT.

V and J are TRBV28 and TRBJ2-5; TRBD1 is a possible D gene (5 bases). The tail of the sequence fits TRBJ2-7 better, so the J call may be wrong. The germline CDR1 and CDR2 sequences are MDHEN and SYDVKM. The length of the CDR3 is 13 residues. Here the CDR3 reads CASRQGSSYEQYF. The DNA of the CDR3 is TGTGCCAGCAGGCAGGGTAGCTCCTACGAGCAGTACTTC.

J is TRBJ2-1 and V is TRBV6-1; maybe TRBD1 (6 bases). Trimming removed 3 bases from V and 2 bases from J, with 14 bases in between. CDR1 and CDR2 (germline): MNHNS, SASEGT. The CDR3 has 16 amino acids. The CDR3, as DNA: TGTGCCAGCAGTGAGAAGGGGGTTCCCACCTACAATGAGCAGTTCTTC. This encodes CASSEKGVPTYNEQFF.

The sample holds a few counts of this clone. The chain combines TRBV5-4 with TRBJ2-5; D remains unclear. CDR3 length: 13 residues. V dropped 3 bases and J dropped 5 bases, with 11 bases sitting between them. Germline loops: CDR1 SGHNT, CDR2 YYREEE (reference sequence). In DNA form, the CDR3 reads TGTGCCAGCAGCTCCCCCCCATCCGAGACCCAGTACTTC. This sequence encodes CASSSPPSETQYF. Complete variable domain (other parts from reference TRBV5-4 and TRBJ2-5): ETGVTQSPTHLIKTRGQQVTLRCSSQSGHNTVSWYQQALGQGPQFIFQYYREEENGRGNFPPRFSGLQFPNYSSELNVNALELDDSALYLCASSSPPSETQYFGPGTRLLVL.

This chain connects TRBV14 to TRBJ2-7, with D hard to call. Deletions cut 0 bases from V and 0 bases from J, with 6 bases between. Germline-derived CDR1 and CDR2 are SGHDN and FVKESK. The CDR3 is 14 residues long. CDR3 nucleotides: TGTGCCAGCAGCCAAGAGGCGAACTCCTACGAGCAGTACTTC. Translated: CASSQEANSYEQYF.

The J gene is TRBJ1-2, the V gene TRBV29-1; D is unclear. V lost 4 bases and J lost 4, with 10 bases in between. This CDR3 is built from 12 residues. Germline assignment: CDR1 SQVTM and CDR2 ANQGSEA. CDR3: CSVGSGIYGYTF. The CDR3 DNA reads as TGCAGCGTTGGATCCGGGATCTATGGCTACACCTTC.

The chain recombines TRBV29-1 with TRBJ1-1; no clear D gene. This CDR3 has 14 residues. Germline CDR1 is SQVTM and CDR2 is ANQGSEA. Between the trimmed V and J ends, which lost 8 bases and 8 bases, there was a span of 24 bases. The chain's CDR3 is CSFVVRSGRSEAFF. CDR3 bases: TGCAGCTTTGTAGTAAGGTCCGGTAGGAGCGAAGCTTTCTTT.

The chain has TRBV20-1 and TRBJ2-2; D ambiguous. There are 10 residues in the CDR3. Germline V CDR1 and CDR2: DFQATT, SNEGSKA (reference sequence). V was shortened by 0 bases and J by 7 bases, with 0 bases between the two germline ends. The CDR3 loop reads CSARDGELFF. The CDR3 nucleotides are TGCAGTGCTAGAGACGGGGAGCTGTTTTTT.

The chain carries TRBV6-5 and TRBJ2-3; D gene ambiguous. V dropped 8 bases and J dropped 4 bases, with 7 bases sitting between them. Germline loops: CDR1 MNHEY, CDR2 SVGAGI. This CDR3 has 11 residues. The CDR3 DNA sequence: TGTGCCAGCCGAGGCCCAGATACGCAGTATTTT. Protein product: CASRGPDTQYF.

The chain couples TRBV5-6 to TRBJ2-5, with D possibly being TRBD1 (5 bases). CDR3 size: 16 residues. Per germline, CDR1 SGHDT and CDR2 YYEEEE. The germline V and J ends were trimmed by 0 bases and 0 bases, with 12 bases remaining between them. Here the CDR3 DNA reads TGTGCCAGCAGCTTGGAGACAGAGACAAACCAAGAGACCCAGTACTTC. Encoded protein: CASSLETETNQETQYF.

This rearrangement joins TRBV5-6 to TRBJ1-2; 8 bases fit TRBD1. J was trimmed by 4 bases and V by 4 bases; bases with no gene match: 9. The CDR3 length is 15 residues. Per the germline V gene, CDR1 is SGHDT and CDR2 is YYEEEE. CDR3 sequence reads: CASSAGQGFPYGYTF. The CDR3 nucleotides are TGTGCCAGCAGCGCAGGACAGGGTTTTCCCTATGGCTACACCTTC.

The V and J genes are TRBV7-9 and TRBJ1-4, with D possibly TRBD1 on 5 matching bases. V was cut by 5 bases and J by 3 bases, with 13 bases left in between. The CDR3 loop spans 15 amino acids. Germline-derived CDR1 and CDR2 are SEHNR and FQNEAQ (reference sequence). The CDR3 DNA reads as TGTGCCAGCAGCCACTTGACAGAATCTAATGAAAAACTGTTTTTT. It translates to CASSHLTESNEKLFF.

This clone has just a few counts. CDR3 nucleotide sequence: TGTGCCAGCAGCTTGGGGGCAGGGACCTATGGCTACACCTTC. Its translation is CASSLGAGTYGYTF. V gene TRBV5-6 combines with J gene TRBJ1-2, with D tentatively TRBD1 (5 bases). Germline CDR1 and CDR2: SGHDT and YYEEEE. CDR3 length equals 14 residues. V shed 0 bases and J shed 4 bases, with 10 bases lying between them. The full variable domain, with the rest looked up from reference TRBV5-6 and TRBJ1-2, is DAGVTQSPTHLIKTRGQQVTLRCSPKSGHDTVSWYQQALGQGPQFIFQYYEEEERQRGNFPDRFSGHQFPNYSSELNVNALLLGDSALYLCASSLGAGTYGYTFGSGTRLTVV.

This clone was found a few times. The chain carries TRBV6-5 and TRBJ2-2; the D gene is possibly TRBD1 (6 bases). The CDR3 has 15 amino acids. V was cut by 0 bases and J by 4 bases, with 9 bases left in between. Germline-derived CDR1 and CDR2 are MNHEY and SVGAGI. The DNA for the CDR3 is TGTGCCAGCAGTTACTCGATCAGGGGCACCGGGGAGCTGTTTTTT. It yields the protein CASSYSIRGTGELFF.

CDR3 residues: CASSGTSGGDASYNEQFF. The CDR3 DNA follows: TGTGCCTCCAGCGGGACTAGCGGGGGGGATGCCTCCTACAATGAGCAGTTCTTC. The chain has TRBV30 and TRBJ2-1; 16 nucleotides match TRBD2. CDR3 length: 18 amino acids. Germline assignment: CDR1 GTSNPN and CDR2 SVGIG (reference sequence). V lost 7 bases, J lost 0 bases, and 9 bases stayed unmatched.

This clone appeared a single time. The chain has TRBV4-3 and TRBJ1-6; D not certain. The germline CDR1 and CDR2 sequences are LGHNA and YSLEER. With 3 bases removed from V and 15 bases from J, the gap between germline ends came to 21 bases. The length of the CDR3 is 15 residues. The CDR3 loop reads CASSHAGAPELLLHF. CDR3 DNA: TGCGCCAGCAGCCACGCGGGTGCTCCGGAACTTCTCCTCCACTTT.